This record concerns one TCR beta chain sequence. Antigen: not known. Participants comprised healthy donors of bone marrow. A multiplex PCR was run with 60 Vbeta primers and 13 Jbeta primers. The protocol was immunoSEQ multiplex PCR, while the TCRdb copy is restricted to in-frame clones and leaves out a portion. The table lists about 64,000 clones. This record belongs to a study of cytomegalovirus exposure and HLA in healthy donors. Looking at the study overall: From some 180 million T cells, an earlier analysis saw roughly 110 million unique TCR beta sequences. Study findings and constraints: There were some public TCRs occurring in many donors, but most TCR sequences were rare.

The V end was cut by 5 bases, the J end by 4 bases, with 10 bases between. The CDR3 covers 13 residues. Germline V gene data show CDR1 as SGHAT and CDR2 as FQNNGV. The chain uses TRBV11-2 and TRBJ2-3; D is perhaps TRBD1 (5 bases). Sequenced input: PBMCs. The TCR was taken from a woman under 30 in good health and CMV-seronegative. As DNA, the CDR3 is TGTGCCAGCAGCCCTCCAGGGCCAGATACGCAGTATTTT. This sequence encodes CASSPPGPDTQYF.